The 30 T cell receptor beta chains below were found in one sample sequenced in a study of T cell clonality in common variable immunodeficiency. The data were produced by immunoSEQ multiplex PCR, yet TCRdb's version contains in-frame clones alone and is incomplete. The sample has 40,000 to 65,000 clones, none seen only once. Sequences were obtained from peripheral blood mononuclear cells. The source is a person aged 18 to 75 in good health.

This clone showed up many times. The read comes to an end 3 residues before the CDR3 does, leaving the germline J gene to fill in the end. V and J are TRBV5-1 and TRBJ2-3, with D possibly matching TRBD2 (5 bases). CDR3 length: 14 residues. V dropped 6 bases and J dropped 3 bases, with 14 bases sitting between them. The germline V gene has CDR1 SGHRS and CDR2 YFSETQ. The chain's CDR3 is CASTSTRSTDTQYF. The sequenced part of the CDR3 DNA is TGCGCCAGCACCTCAACTAGGTCGACAGATACG.

This clone was counted many times. Read coverage stops 3 residues before the CDR3 terminus; the germline J gene supplies the remainder. The V gene is TRBV30, the J gene TRBJ1-5, with D possibly matching TRBD1 (6 bases). V shed 1 base and J shed 9 bases, with 10 bases lying between them. There are 12 residues in the CDR3. Germline CDR1 is GTSNPN and CDR2 is SVGIG (reference sequence). CDR3 amino acids: CAWSATGTPQHF. The DNA read from the CDR3 is TGTGCCTGGAGTGCAACAGGGACGCCC. The full variable domain, completed using reference TRBV30 and TRBJ1-5, is SQTIHQWPATLVQPVGSPLSLECTVEGTSNPNLYWYRQAAGRGLQLLFYSVGIGQISSEVPQNLSASRPQDRQFILSSKKLLLSDSGFYLCAWSATGTPQHFGDGTRLSIL.

In its sample, this clone was seen many times. The CDR3 goes on 3 residues after the read ends, and that part is filled in from the germline J gene. V gene TRBV5-1 combines with J gene TRBJ1-1, with D possibly being TRBD1 (6 bases). This CDR3 contains 14 residues. Germline V lookup: CDR1 SGHRS, CDR2 YFSETQ. With 0 bases removed from V and 4 bases from J, the gap between germline ends came to 10 bases. The CDR3 loop is CASSLEGGVTEAFF. CDR3 bases read: TGCGCCAGCAGCTTGGAAGGGGGGGTCACTGAA.

This clone occurred a few times. The observed sequence ends 3 residues before the CDR3 terminus, with the missing tail filled in from the germline J gene. The chain has TRBV6-2 or TRBV6-3 and TRBJ1-1; D uncertain. This CDR3 comprises 15 residues. Looked up from germline, CDR1 is MNHEY and CDR2 is SVGEGT. CDR3 DNA (partial): TGTGCCAGCAGACGTCGGGGAAACAGCCAAGAGACA. This gives the protein CASRRRGNSQET. The full CDR3 sequence reads CASRRRGNSQETAFF.

Only a few counts were recorded for this clone. The read stops 3 residues short of the end of the CDR3; the missing end is completed from the germline J gene. The chain employs TRBV2 and TRBJ2-2, with D maybe TRBD2 (6 bases). CDR1 and CDR2 from the germline V gene are SNHLY and FYNNEI. The ends were cut back, 5 bases at V and 7 bases at J, with 20 bases in the middle. The CDR3 spans 16 residues. The sequenced CDR3 bases are TGTGCCAGCAGTCCCCGCGCGGGAAAGAACGACGGGGAG. Encoded protein: CASSPRAGKNDGE. The full CDR3 is CASSPRAGKNDGELFF.

This clone was recorded many times. Coverage ceases 3 residues before the CDR3 finishes, and the germline J gene fills in the end. This chain links TRBV6-1 with TRBJ2-7; TRBD2 agrees at 10 bases. Germline V gene data show CDR1 as MNHNS and CDR2 as SASEGT. Trimming removed 6 bases from V and 1 base from J; junction bases left unmatched: 3. CDR3 length equals 14 residues. Partial CDR3 DNA: TGTGCCAGCAGGGAACTAGCGGGGTCCTACGAG. Residues: CASRELAGSYE. From start to end, the CDR3 is CASRELAGSYEQYF.

This clone was seen repeatedly, ten times or more. The read ends 3 residues shy of where the CDR3 ends; the end is completed using the germline J gene. The V gene is TRBV5-1, the J gene TRBJ1-1; 9 nucleotides line up with TRBD1. Germline V gene lookup returns CDR1 SGHRS and CDR2 YFSETQ. J was trimmed by 6 bases and V by 1 base; bases with no gene match: 7. This CDR3 contains 15 residues. This chain's CDR3 is CASSLIGQGSAEAFF. CDR3 DNA (partial): TGCGCCAGCAGCTTGATCGGACAGGGGAGCGCTGAA.

This clone was counted ten times or more. The sequence runs out 3 residues before the end of the CDR3; the remainder is reconstructed from the germline J gene. J is TRBJ2-2 and V is TRBV20-1; 7 nucleotides align to TRBD2. This CDR3 has 15 residues. Germline trimming cut 3 bases from V and 8 bases from J; bases unmatched to any gene: 12. Germline loops: CDR1 DFQATT, CDR2 SNEGSKA (reference sequence). The CDR3 is CSASRGSGTPGELFF. The CDR3 DNA, read in part, is TGCAGTGCTAGTCGTGGCAGCGGGACTCCAGGGGAG.

This clone showed up many times. Read coverage stops 3 residues before the CDR3 terminus; the germline J gene supplies the remainder. The V and J genes are TRBV20-1 and TRBJ2-3; 8 positions agree with TRBD2. CDR3 length: 14 residues. Germline lookup yields CDR1 DFQATT and CDR2 SNEGSKA (reference sequence). CDR3 DNA (partial): TGCAGTGCTAGAGGCGCGGGAGGCCAAGAGACG. It translates to CSARGAGGQET. The complete CDR3 protein is CSARGAGGQETQYF.

This clone has a count of ten or more. The read is 3 residues too short to cover the CDR3 end, so that end is filled in from the germline J gene. This chain connects TRBV11-3 to TRBJ2-1; TRBD2 agrees at 15 bases. This CDR3 spans 15 amino acids. Germline V gene lookup returns CDR1 SGHNT and CDR2 YENEEA. V was pared by 5 bases and J by 9 bases, with 5 bases of the junction left unmatched. CDR3 DNA (partial): TGTGCCAGCAGCCACGGACTAGCGGGAGGGAGTGAG. Protein product: CASSHGLAGGSE. The entire CDR3 protein reads CASSHGLAGGSEQFF.

This clone has only a few counts. The read terminates 3 residues ahead of where the CDR3 ends, so the germline J gene completes it. V usage is TRBV19 and J usage is TRBJ1-2; D call uncertain. The length of the CDR3 is 11 residues. The germline gives CDR1 LNHDA, CDR2 SQIVND (reference sequence). The CDR3 sequence: CASSIGEGYTF. The CDR3 DNA, read in part, is TGTGCCAGTAGTATCGGGGAAGGC. Complete variable domain (other parts from reference TRBV19 and TRBJ1-2): DGGITQSPKYLFRKEGQNVTLSCEQNLNHDAMYWYRQDPGQGLRLIYYSQIVNDFQKGDIAEGYSVSREKKESFPLTVTSAQKNPTAFYLCASSIGEGYTFGSGTRLTVV.

This clone was observed at least ten times. From the germline J gene comes the end of the CDR3, since the read stops 3 residues before it. The rearrangement links TRBV20-1 to TRBJ2-7, with D possibly TRBD2 on 5 matching bases. Germline CDR1 and CDR2: DFQATT and SNEGSKA (reference sequence). V lost 4 bases and J 4 bases, leaving 11 bases between the germline ends. The CDR3 is 12 residues long. The CDR3 loop reads CSAKISEYEQYF. CDR3 DNA, as far as it was read: TGCAGTGCTAAAATTAGCGAGTACGAG.

As concerns this clone: The CDR3 extends 3 residues past the end of the read, so its final part is completed from the germline J gene. The chain joins TRBV2 to TRBJ2-5, with D maybe TRBD2 (6 bases). Germline lookup yields CDR1 SNHLY and CDR2 FYNNEI. Trimming pared 2 bases from V and 5 bases from J, leaving 15 bases between. CDR3 length: 15 amino acids. CDR3 in amino acids: CASSETGDGEETQYF. CDR3 DNA (partial): TGTGCCAGCAGTGAAACGGGGGATGGGGAGGAGACC.

This clone has at least ten counts. The read comes to an end 3 residues before the CDR3 does, leaving the germline J gene to fill in the end. The chain is built from TRBV12-3 or TRBV12-4 and TRBJ1-1; 7 bases agree with TRBD1. The CDR3 consists of 13 residues. J gave up 1 base and V 5 bases, and 1 base lay outside the gene matches. CDR3 in amino acids: CASSRQGNTEAFF. The DNA read from the CDR3 is TGTGCCAGCAGTAGACAGGGGAACACTGAA.

This clone was counted at least ten times. The read terminates 3 residues before the CDR3 end, so the remaining end is supplied by the germline J gene. The chain employs TRBV20-1 and TRBJ1-5; a weak D match, TRBD1 (5 bases). V was trimmed by 3 bases and J by 7 bases, leaving 19 bases between them. This CDR3 is 15 amino acids long. CDR1 is DFQATT, CDR2 SNEGSKA, per germline (reference sequence). The CDR3 loop is CSASAPGGGEQPQHF. The CDR3 bases that were read are TGCAGTGCTAGCGCACCTGGTGGGGGGGAACAGCCC.

Note on this clone: The read is 3 residues too short to cover the CDR3 end, so that end is filled in from the germline J gene. V is TRBV5-1 and J is TRBJ2-1; the match to TRBD2 covers 13 bases. There are 15 residues in the CDR3. Looked up from germline, CDR1 is SGHRS and CDR2 is YFSETQ. V gave up 3 bases and J gave up 9 bases; unmatched junction bases: 6. The sequenced CDR3 bases are TGCGCCAGCAGCTGGACTAGCGGGAGTGGTGGTGAG. Translation gives CASSWTSGSGGE. The CDR3 as a whole reads CASSWTSGSGGEQFF. Variable domain in full (rest from reference TRBV5-1 and TRBJ2-1): KAGVTQTPRYLIKTRGQQVTLSCSPISGHRSVSWYQQTPGQGLQFLFEYFSETQRNKGNFPGRFSGRQFSNSRSEMNVSTLELGDSALYLCASSWTSGSGGEQFFGPGTRLTVL.

This clone was counted only a few times. The DNA ends 3 residues before the CDR3 does, and the rest of the CDR3 is filled in from the germline J gene. This chain uses TRBV18 with TRBJ2-7; either TRBD1 or TRBD2 may supply D (6 bases each). The V and J ends lost 2 bases and 6 bases respectively, with 11 bases between them. The CDR3 runs 13 residues. Germline lookup yields CDR1 KGHSH and CDR2 LQKENI. The CDR3 region is CASSPSEGVEQYF. The CDR3 bases that were read are TGTGCCAGCTCACCATCGGAGGGGGTCGAG.

This clone was seen repeatedly, ten times or more. Read sequence stops 3 residues before the CDR3 end, and the germline J gene provides the missing end. The chain links TRBV29-1 to TRBJ2-1, with D maybe TRBD2 (6 bases). CDR3 length equals 11 residues. Trimming took off 5 bases at V and 8 bases at J, with 10 bases between the two ends. Germline-derived CDR1 and CDR2 are SQVTM and ANQGSEA. The CDR3 bases that were read are TGCAGCGTTCCTTGGGGGGATGAG. Protein: CSVPWGDE. The complete CDR3 reads CSVPWGDEQFF.

This clone was seen ten or more times. The sequenced fragment ends 3 residues before the CDR3 boundary, so the rest is inferred from the germline J gene. The chain uses TRBV7-9 and TRBJ2-1; the match to TRBD2 covers 10 bases. The CDR3 has 15 amino acids. Per germline, CDR1 SEHNR and CDR2 FQNEAQ (reference sequence). Losses at the gene ends were 2 bases for V and 6 bases for J; bases not matched to a gene: 4. CDR3 DNA, as far as it was read: TGTGCCAGCAGCTTATGGGAGCGGGAGGGCAATGAG. This translates into CASSLWEREGNE. The entire CDR3 protein reads CASSLWEREGNEQFF.

This clone was counted ten times or more. From the germline J gene comes the end of the CDR3, since the read stops 3 residues before it. This rearrangement joins TRBV5-1 to TRBJ2-7; D is unclear. This CDR3 is built from 14 residues. Germline V gene sequence: CDR1 SGHRS, CDR2 YFSETQ. Trimming cost V 0 bases and J 2 bases, with 9 bases left between them. Incomplete CDR3 DNA: TGCGCCAGCAGCTTGGAGGCGGCCACCTACGAG. Translated, it gives CASSLEAATYE. The entire CDR3 protein reads CASSLEAATYEQYF.

In this sample, this clone turned up many times. Read coverage stops 3 residues before the CDR3 terminus; the germline J gene supplies the remainder. This sequence joins TRBV15 and TRBJ2-1, with a possible D match to TRBD1 (7 bases). V lost 0 bases and J lost 5, with 14 bases in between. The germline CDR1 and CDR2 sequences are LNHNV and YYDKDF (reference sequence). This CDR3 has 16 amino acids. The CDR3 loop reads CATSREGGGMNNEQFF. Incomplete CDR3 DNA: TGTGCCACCAGCAGAGAAGGGGGCGGGATGAACAATGAG.

This clone has just a few counts. The CDR3 end falls 3 residues outside the read, so it is completed with the germline J gene. The chain carries TRBV11-3 and TRBJ1-1; 7 positions agree with TRBD1. Looked up from germline, CDR1 is SGHNT and CDR2 is YENEEA. V lost 7 bases, J lost 2 bases, and 7 bases stayed unmatched. The CDR3 spans 14 residues. The chain's CDR3 is CASNSGGSNTEAFF. The CDR3 DNA, read in part, is TGTGCCAGCAACTCAGGGGGGAGCAACACTGAA. Full variable domain (outside the CDR3, taken from reference TRBV11-3 and TRBJ1-1): EAGVVQSPRYKIIEKKQPVAFWCNPISGHNTLYWYLQNLGQGPELLIRYENEEAVDDSQLPKDRFSAERLKGVDSTLKIQPAELGDSAVYLCASNSGGSNTEAFFGQGTRLTVV.

This clone appeared many times. Sequencing ends 3 residues short of the CDR3 end; the germline J gene provides the rest. Different DNA sequences within this sample yield the same CDR3. This chain links TRBV7-8 with TRBJ1-6; no definite D call. V lost 2 bases and J lost 8, with 16 bases in between. The V gene's germline CDR1 is SGHVS and CDR2 FQNEAQ. The CDR3 length is 16 residues. The CDR3 sequence is CASSLSGLWSDSPLHF. CDR3 DNA, as far as it was read: TGTGCCAGCAGCTTATCGGGGTTGTGGTCGGATTCACCC.

This clone showed up just a few times. The read ends 3 residues shy of where the CDR3 ends; the end is completed using the germline J gene. This sequence joins TRBV6-1 and TRBJ1-2; weak D call: TRBD1 (5 bases). Germline CDR1 and CDR2: MNHNS and SASEGT. The CDR3 runs 15 residues. Partial CDR3 DNA: TGTGCCAGCACTGTAGCGGGAGGGGTTAACAATGAC. Residues: CASTVAGGVNND. The CDR3 in full is CASTVAGGVNNDYTF.

This clone was counted at least ten times. The read ends 3 residues shy of where the CDR3 ends; the end is completed using the germline J gene. V usage is TRBV29-1 and J usage is TRBJ2-6, with 7 bases matching TRBD1. After removal of 7 bases from V and 1 base from J, the junction contained 4 bases not matched to a gene. The CDR3 extends over 14 amino acids. Germline loops: CDR1 SQVTM, CDR2 ANQGSEA. The CDR3 here is CSARGSSGANVLTF. The sequenced CDR3 bases are TGCAGCGCCAGGGGGAGTTCTGGGGCCAACGTC.

This clone occurred many times. The sequence runs out 3 residues before the end of the CDR3; the remainder is reconstructed from the germline J gene. The chain has TRBV20-1 and TRBJ1-2; 8 positions agree with TRBD1. The germline gives CDR1 DFQATT, CDR2 SNEGSKA (reference sequence). This CDR3 has 14 residues. The J segment lost 2 bases and the V segment lost 7 bases, leaving 9 bases of the junction unmatched. The DNA read from the CDR3 is TGCAGTGTAGTAAACAGGGGGGGAAACTATGGC. Protein product: CSVVNRGGNYG. The full CDR3 sequence reads CSVVNRGGNYGYTF.

This clone has at least ten counts. The CDR3 end falls 3 residues outside the read, so it is completed with the germline J gene. The chain carries TRBV18 and TRBJ2-3, with 7 bases lining up with TRBD1. Germline V gene sequence: CDR1 KGHSH, CDR2 LQKENI. After removal of 9 bases from V and 5 bases from J, the junction contained 11 bases not matched to a gene. The CDR3 is made up of 14 amino acids. The CDR3: CASSPGQVGDTQYF. The sequenced part of the CDR3 DNA is TGTGCCAGTTCCCCCGGACAGGTAGGAGATACG.

This clone was seen ten or more times. With the read ending 3 residues before the CDR3 end, the germline J gene is used to fill in that end. The chain has TRBV4-2 and TRBJ2-3, with 8 bases identical to TRBD2. From germline, CDR1 is LGHNA and CDR2 YNFKEQ. V gave up 1 base and J gave up 0 bases; unmatched junction bases: 3. This CDR3 has 16 residues. CDR3 DNA, as far as it was read: TGTGCCAGCAGCCAAGGTTCTAGCGGGAGCACAGATACG. As protein: CASSQGSSGSTDT. From start to end, the CDR3 is CASSQGSSGSTDTQYF.

This clone was seen repeatedly, ten times or more. From the germline J gene comes the end of the CDR3, since the read stops 3 residues before it. This chain uses TRBV29-1 with TRBJ2-3; 10 positions agree with TRBD2. Germline loops: CDR1 SQVTM, CDR2 ANQGSEA. This CDR3 has 14 amino acids. The J segment lost 3 bases and the V segment lost 7 bases, leaving 7 bases of the junction unmatched. The sequenced part of the CDR3 DNA is TGCAGCGGCATCGAGGGACTAGCGACAGATACG. Residues: CSGIEGLATDT. The CDR3 as a whole reads CSGIEGLATDTQYF.

A few counts support this clone. The part of the CDR3 DNA that was read is TGCGCCAGCAGAGACAACAATGAG. Its translation: CASRDNNE. The whole CDR3 reads CASRDNNEQFF. The V and J genes are TRBV10-2 and TRBJ2-1; D gene uncertain. The read terminates 3 residues ahead of where the CDR3 ends, so the germline J gene completes it. This CDR3 spans 11 amino acids. Per germline, CDR1 WSHSY and CDR2 SAAADI. Trimming removed 6 bases at V and 5 bases at J, with 5 bases between.